This TCR beta chain was found in a study of blood T cell repertoires in COVID-19. Study overall: Italy, Spain and the United States were the sources of the convalescent and acute COVID-19 samples. Sources were T cells, B-cell-depleted T cells, or PBMCs; the material itself was cDNA or gDNA.

In the study's own analysis: From reference gene primer amplification, estimates of nucleated cell counts were derived. Clones were sequenced by immunoSEQ multiplex PCR, and TCRdb holds only the in-frame ones, with some missing. That table is the source of V, J and clone size, and D and trimming were worked out from the DNA. This sample has some 230,000 clones, with approximately 81% found just once. The material sequenced was peripheral blood. The source of this sequence is a man aged 35 to 55 with acute or convalescent COVID-19.

The CDR3 bases are TGTGCCTGGAGGGACATTAAGCCTGGAAACACCATATATTTT. Its translation: CAWRDIKPGNTIYF. The rearrangement joins TRBV30 to TRBJ1-3; a weak D match, TRBD1 (5 bases). The CDR3 spans 14 residues. Trimming left V 3 bases short and J 2 bases short, with 11 bases between. Germline V gene data show CDR1 as GTSNPN and CDR2 as SVGIG (reference sequence).